Reported below is one TCR beta chain. Unstimulated Tregs (CD4+CD25+CD127-) and CD4+CD25- non-Tregs were sorted from PBMCs. This record belongs to a study of Tregs in tolerant kidney transplant recipients. Assay used: immunoSEQ multiplex PCR; TCRdb lists only in-frame clones, some missing. This table has 200,000 to 300,000 clones, about 80% appearing once. V gave up 2 bases and J gave up 0 bases, with 5 bases separating them. The CDR3 contains 13 residues. Germline V lookup: CDR1 SGHNT, CDR2 YENEEA. The material sequenced was CD4+ T cells from blood. The sequence derives from a human donor in good health. V usage is TRBV11-3 and J usage is TRBJ2-7; no clear D gene. The CDR3 DNA sequence: TGTGCCAGCAGCTTATATAGCTCCTACGAGCAGTACTTC. Protein: CASSLYSSYEQYF. The full variable domain, completed using reference TRBV11-3 and TRBJ2-7, is EAGVVQSPRYKIIEKKQPVAFWCNPISGHNTLYWYLQNLGQGPELLIRYENEEAVDDSQLPKDRFSAERLKGVDSTLKIQPAELGDSAVYLCASSLYSSYEQYFGPGTRLTVT.